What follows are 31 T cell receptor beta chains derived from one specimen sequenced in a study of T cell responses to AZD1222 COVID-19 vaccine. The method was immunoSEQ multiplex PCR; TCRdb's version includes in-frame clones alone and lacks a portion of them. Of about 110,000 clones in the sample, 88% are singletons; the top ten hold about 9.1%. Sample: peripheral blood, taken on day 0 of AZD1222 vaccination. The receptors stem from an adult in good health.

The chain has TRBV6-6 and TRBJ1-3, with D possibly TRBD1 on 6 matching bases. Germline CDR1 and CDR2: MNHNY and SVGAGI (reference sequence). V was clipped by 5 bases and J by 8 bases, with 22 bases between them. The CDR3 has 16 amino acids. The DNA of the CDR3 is TGTGCCAGCAGTCCGGGGACAATTACCGGTACAGACACCATATATTTT. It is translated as CASSPGTITGTDTIYF.

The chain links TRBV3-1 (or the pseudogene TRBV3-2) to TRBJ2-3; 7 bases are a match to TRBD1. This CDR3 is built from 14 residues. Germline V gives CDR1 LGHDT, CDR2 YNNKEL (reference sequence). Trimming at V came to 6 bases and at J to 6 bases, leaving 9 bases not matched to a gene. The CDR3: CASRHRGLGDTQYF. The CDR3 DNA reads TGTGCCAGCAGGCACAGGGGATTGGGGGATACGCAGTATTTT.

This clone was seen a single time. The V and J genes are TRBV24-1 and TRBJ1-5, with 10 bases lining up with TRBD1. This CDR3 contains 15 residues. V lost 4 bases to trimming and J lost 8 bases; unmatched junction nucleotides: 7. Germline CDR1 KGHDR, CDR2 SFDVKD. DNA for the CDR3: TGTGCCACCAGTGAGGGACAGGGGATAAGAGAGCCCCAGCATTTT. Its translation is CATSEGQGIREPQHF.

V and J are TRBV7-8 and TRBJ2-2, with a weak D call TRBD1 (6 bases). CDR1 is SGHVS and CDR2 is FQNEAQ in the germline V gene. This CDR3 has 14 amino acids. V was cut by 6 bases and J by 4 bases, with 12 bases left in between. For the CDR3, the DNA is TGTGCCAGCAGAACAGGGTTAGGCACCGGGGAGCTGTTTTTT. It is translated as CASRTGLGTGELFF.

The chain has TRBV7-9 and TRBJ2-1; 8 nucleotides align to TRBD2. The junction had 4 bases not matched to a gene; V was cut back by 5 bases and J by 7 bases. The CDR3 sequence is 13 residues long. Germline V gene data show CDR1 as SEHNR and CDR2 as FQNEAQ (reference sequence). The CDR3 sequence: CASSNRGGNEQFF. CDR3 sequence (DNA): TGTGCCAGCAGCAACCGCGGGGGGAATGAGCAGTTCTTC.

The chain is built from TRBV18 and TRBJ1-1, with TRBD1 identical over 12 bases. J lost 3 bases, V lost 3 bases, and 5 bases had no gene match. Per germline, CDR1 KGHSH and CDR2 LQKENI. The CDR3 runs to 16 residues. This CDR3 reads CASSPSGQGAYTEAFF. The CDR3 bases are TGTGCCAGCTCACCGTCGGGACAGGGGGCGTACACTGAAGCTTTCTTT.

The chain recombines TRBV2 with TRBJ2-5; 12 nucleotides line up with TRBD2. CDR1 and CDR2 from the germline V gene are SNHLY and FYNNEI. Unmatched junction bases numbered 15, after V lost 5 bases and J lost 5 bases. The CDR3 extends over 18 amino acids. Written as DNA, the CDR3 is TGTGCCAGCAGTAAGGGGATCCTAGCGGGAGGGCCGGGGGAGACCCAGTACTTC. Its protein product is CASSKGILAGGPGETQYF.

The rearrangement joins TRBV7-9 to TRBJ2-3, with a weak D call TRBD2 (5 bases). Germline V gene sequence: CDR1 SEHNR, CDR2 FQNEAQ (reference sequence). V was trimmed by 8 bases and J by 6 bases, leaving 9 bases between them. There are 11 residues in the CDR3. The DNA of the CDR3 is TGTGCCAGCCAACTAGGTGATACGCAGTATTTT. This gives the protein CASQLGDTQYF.

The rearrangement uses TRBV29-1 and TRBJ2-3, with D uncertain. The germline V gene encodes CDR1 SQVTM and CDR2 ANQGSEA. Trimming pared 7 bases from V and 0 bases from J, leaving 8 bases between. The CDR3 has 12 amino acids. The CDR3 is CSADKSTDTQYF. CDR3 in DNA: TGCAGCGCTGACAAGAGCACAGATACGCAGTATTTT.

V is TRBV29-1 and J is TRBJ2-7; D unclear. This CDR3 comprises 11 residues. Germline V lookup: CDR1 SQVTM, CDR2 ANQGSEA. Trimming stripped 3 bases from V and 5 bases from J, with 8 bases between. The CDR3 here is CSVEAGHEQYF. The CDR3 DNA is TGCAGCGTTGAGGCAGGCCACGAGCAGTACTTC.

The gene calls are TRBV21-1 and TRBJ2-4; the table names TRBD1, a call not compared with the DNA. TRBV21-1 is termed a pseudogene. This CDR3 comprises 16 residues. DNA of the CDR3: TGTGCCAGCAGCAGTCCTAGTCGGACAGGGACGGGCATTCAGTACTTC. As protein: CASSSPSRTGTGIQYF.

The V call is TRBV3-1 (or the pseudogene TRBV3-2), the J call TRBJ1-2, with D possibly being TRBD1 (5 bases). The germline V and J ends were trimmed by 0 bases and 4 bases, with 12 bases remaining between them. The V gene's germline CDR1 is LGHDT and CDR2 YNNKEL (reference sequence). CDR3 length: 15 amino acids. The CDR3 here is CASSQDVGGAYGYTF. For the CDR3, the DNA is TGTGCCAGCAGCCAAGATGTCGGAGGGGCCTATGGCTACACCTTC.

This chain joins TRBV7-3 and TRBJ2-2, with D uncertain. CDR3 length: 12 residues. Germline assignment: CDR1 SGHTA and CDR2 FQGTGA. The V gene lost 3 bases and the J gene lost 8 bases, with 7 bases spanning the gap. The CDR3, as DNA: TGTGCCAGCAGCTTCTCCAGAGGGGAGCTGTTTTTT. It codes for CASSFSRGELFF. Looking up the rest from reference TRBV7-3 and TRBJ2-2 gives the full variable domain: GAGVSQTPSNKVTEKGKYVELRCDPISGHTALYWYRQSLGQGPEFLIYFQGTGAADDSGLPNDRFFAVRPEGSVSTLKIQRTERGDSAVYLCASSFSRGELFFGEGSRLTVL.

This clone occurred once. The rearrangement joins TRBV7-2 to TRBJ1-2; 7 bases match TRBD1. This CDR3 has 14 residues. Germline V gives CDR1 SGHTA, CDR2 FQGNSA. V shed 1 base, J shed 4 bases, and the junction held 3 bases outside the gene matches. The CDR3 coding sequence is TGTGCCAGCAGCTTAGACAGGGGTGCCTATGGCTACACCTTC. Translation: CASSLDRGAYGYTF.

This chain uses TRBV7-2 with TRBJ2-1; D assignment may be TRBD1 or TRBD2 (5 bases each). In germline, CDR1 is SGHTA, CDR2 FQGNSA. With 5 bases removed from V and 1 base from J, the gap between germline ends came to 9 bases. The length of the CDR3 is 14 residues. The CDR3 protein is CASSPGRSYNEQFF. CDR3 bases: TGTGCCAGCAGCCCGGGACGGTCCTACAATGAGCAGTTCTTC.

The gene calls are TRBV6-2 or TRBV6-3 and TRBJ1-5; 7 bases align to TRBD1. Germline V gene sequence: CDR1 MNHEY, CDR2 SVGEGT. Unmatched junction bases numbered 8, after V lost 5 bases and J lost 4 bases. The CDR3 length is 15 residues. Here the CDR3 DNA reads TGTGCCAGCAGTCGAACAGGGGATGGAAATCAGCCCCAGCATTTT. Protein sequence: CASSRTGDGNQPQHF.

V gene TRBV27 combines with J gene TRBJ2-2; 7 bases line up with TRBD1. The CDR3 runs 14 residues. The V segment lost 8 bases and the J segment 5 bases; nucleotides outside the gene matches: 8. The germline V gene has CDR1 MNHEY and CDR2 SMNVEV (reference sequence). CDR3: CASSRDRQTGELFF. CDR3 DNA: TGTGCCAGCTCCCGGGACAGACAGACCGGGGAGCTGTTTTTT.

This chain's CDR3 is CSAASVSEQFF. The CDR3 coding sequence is TGCAGTGCTGCTAGTGTGAGTGAGCAGTTCTTC. The chain couples TRBV20-1 to TRBJ2-1; D call uncertain. Trimming cost V 5 bases and J 9 bases, with 11 bases left between them. The CDR3 totals 11 residues. Germline CDR1 and CDR2: DFQATT and SNEGSKA (reference sequence).

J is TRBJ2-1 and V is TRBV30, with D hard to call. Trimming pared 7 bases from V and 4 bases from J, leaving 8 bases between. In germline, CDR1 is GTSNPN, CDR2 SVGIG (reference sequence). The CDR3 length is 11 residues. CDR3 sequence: CAYETYNEQFF. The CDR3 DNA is TGTGCCTACGAGACTTACAATGAGCAGTTCTTC.

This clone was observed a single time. The CDR3 nucleotides read TGTGCCACCCACCAGGGTAGCTCCTATAATTCACCCCTCCACTTT. Its protein product is CATHQGSSYNSPLHF. The chain has TRBV28 and TRBJ1-6; weak D call: TRBD1 (5 bases). The length of the CDR3 is 15 residues. The ends were cut back, 10 bases at V and 0 bases at J, with 13 bases in the middle. From germline, CDR1 is MDHEN and CDR2 SYDVKM.

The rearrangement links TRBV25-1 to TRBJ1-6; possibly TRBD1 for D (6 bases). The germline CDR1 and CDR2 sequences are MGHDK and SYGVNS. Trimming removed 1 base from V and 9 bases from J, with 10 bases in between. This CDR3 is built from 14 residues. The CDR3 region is CASSESGEGSPLHF. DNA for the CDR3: TGTGCCAGCAGTGAATCAGGGGAAGGTTCACCCCTCCACTTT.

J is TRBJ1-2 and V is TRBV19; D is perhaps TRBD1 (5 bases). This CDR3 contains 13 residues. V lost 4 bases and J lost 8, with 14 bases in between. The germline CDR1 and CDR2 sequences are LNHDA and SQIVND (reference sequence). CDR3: CASSTGLFQGYTF. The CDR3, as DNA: TGTGCCAGTAGTACGGGACTATTCCAGGGCTACACCTTC.

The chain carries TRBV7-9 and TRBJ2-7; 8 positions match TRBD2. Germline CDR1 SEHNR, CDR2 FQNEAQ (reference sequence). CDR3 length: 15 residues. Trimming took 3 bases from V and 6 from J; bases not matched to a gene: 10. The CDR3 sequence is CASSFQTGGPGEQYF. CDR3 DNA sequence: TGTGCCAGCAGCTTCCAAACGGGAGGGCCGGGCGAGCAGTACTTC.

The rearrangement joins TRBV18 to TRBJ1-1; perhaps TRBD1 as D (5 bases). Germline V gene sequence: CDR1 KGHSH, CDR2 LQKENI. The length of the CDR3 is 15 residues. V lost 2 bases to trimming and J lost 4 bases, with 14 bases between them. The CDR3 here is CASSPTGTRGTEAFF. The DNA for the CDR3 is TGTGCCAGCTCACCAACCGGGACCCGAGGCACTGAAGCTTTCTTT.

The CDR3 is CASMGLAGFGEQYF. As DNA, the CDR3 is TGTGCCAGCATGGGGCTAGCGGGGTTTGGCGAGCAGTACTTC. This rearrangement joins TRBV6-5 to TRBJ2-7; 9 nucleotides agree with TRBD2. Per the germline V gene, CDR1 is MNHEY and CDR2 is SVGAGI. J gave up 6 bases and V 7 bases, and 10 bases lay outside the gene matches. The CDR3 sequence is 14 residues long.

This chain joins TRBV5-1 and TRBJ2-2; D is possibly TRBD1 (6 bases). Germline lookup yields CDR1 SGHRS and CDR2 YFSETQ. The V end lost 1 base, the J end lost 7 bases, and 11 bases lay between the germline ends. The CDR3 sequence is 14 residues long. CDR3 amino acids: CASSLPLGGGELFF. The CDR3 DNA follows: TGCGCCAGCAGCTTGCCCCTAGGGGGCGGGGAGCTGTTTTTT.

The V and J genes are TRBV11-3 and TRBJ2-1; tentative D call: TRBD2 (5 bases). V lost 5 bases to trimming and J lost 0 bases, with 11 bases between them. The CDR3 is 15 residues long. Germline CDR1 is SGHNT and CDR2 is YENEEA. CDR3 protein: CASSPGSPSYNEQFF. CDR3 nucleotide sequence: TGTGCCAGCAGCCCGGGGAGCCCCTCCTACAATGAGCAGTTCTTC.

This CDR3 reads CASSLSRGSYQETQYF. The CDR3 DNA is TGTGCCAGCAGCTTATCCAGGGGCTCGTACCAAGAGACCCAGTACTTC. This sequence joins TRBV11-3 and TRBJ2-5; tentative D call: TRBD1 (6 bases). The CDR3 is 16 residues long. The germline V gene has CDR1 SGHNT and CDR2 YENEEA. V lost 2 bases, J lost 0 bases, and 13 bases lay in between.

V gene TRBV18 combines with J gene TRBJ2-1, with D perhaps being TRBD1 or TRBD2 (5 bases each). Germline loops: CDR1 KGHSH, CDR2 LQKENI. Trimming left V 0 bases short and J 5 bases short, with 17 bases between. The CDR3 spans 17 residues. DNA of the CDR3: TGTGCCAGCTCACCACCGTGGAGCCAGTCGGGACACAATGAGCAGTTCTTC. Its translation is CASSPPWSQSGHNEQFF.

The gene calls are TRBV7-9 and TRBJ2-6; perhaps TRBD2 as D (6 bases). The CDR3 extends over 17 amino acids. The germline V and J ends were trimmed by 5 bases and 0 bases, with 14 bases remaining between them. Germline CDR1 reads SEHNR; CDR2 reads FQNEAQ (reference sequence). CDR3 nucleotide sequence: TGTGCCAGCAGCCAGGGACTCCCCCGCTCTGGGGCCAACGTCCTGACTTTC. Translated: CASSQGLPRSGANVLTF.

The DNA for the CDR3 is TGTGCCAGCAGTGAGGCGACTAGGGTCCTCTACAATGAGCAGTTCTTC. Its translation: CASSEATRVLYNEQFF. The chain carries TRBV2 and TRBJ2-1, with D perhaps matching TRBD2 (6 bases). The CDR3 is made up of 16 amino acids. The germline CDR1 and CDR2 sequences are SNHLY and FYNNEI. Trimming took 3 bases from V and 3 from J, leaving 15 bases between them. Full variable domain (outside the CDR3, taken from reference TRBV2 and TRBJ2-1): EPEVTQTPSHQVTQMGQEVILRCVPISNHLYFYWYRQILGQKVEFLVSFYNNEISEKSEIFDDQFSVERPDGSNFTLKIRSTKLEDSAMYFCASSEATRVLYNEQFFGPGTRLTVL.